This TCR beta chain is from a study of CD8 T cell repertoires and HIV-1 epitope variants. About the study: Each of Twenty-five Gag and Nef epitope peptides stimulated a separate culture.

Clones were sequenced by immunoSEQ multiplex PCR, and TCRdb holds only the in-frame ones, with some missing. Among about 4,600 clones listed, 67% were seen once. Of note for this clone: Its antigen is currently unknown.

CDR1 is SQVTM and CDR2 is ANQGSEA in the germline V gene. This CDR3 is 13 amino acids long. Trimming pared 1 base from V and 4 bases from J, leaving 10 bases between. Sequenced: cultured CD8+ T cells derived from PBMCs. The chain joins TRBV29-1 to TRBJ2-5; D not certain. This sequence originates from a male donor with HIV. The CDR3 is CSVEAPGVETQYF. The CDR3, as DNA: TGCAGCGTTGAAGCCCCTGGGGTAGAGACCCAGTACTTC. The full variable domain, completed using reference TRBV29-1 and TRBJ2-5, is SAVISQKPSRDICQRGTSLTIQCQVDSQVTMMFWYRQQPGQSLTLIATANQGSEATYESGFVIDKFPISRPNLTFSTLTVSNMSPEDSSIYLCSVEAPGVETQYFGPGTRLLVL.